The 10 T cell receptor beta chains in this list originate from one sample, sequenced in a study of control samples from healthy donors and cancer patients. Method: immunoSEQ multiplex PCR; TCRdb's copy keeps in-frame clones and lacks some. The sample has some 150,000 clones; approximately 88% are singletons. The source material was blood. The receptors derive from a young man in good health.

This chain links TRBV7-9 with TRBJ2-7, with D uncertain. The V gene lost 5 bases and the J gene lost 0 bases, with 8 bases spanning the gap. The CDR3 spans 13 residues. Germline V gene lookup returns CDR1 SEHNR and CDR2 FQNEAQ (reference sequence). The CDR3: CASSPQASYEQYF. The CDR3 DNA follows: TGTGCCAGCAGCCCCCAAGCCTCCTACGAGCAGTACTTC.

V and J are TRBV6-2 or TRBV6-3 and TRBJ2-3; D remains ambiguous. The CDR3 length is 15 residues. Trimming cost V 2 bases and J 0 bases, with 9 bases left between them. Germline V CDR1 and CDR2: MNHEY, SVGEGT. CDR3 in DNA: TGTGCCAGCAGTTACGTCGCTAAAAGCACAGATACGCAGTATTTT. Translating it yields CASSYVAKSTDTQYF.

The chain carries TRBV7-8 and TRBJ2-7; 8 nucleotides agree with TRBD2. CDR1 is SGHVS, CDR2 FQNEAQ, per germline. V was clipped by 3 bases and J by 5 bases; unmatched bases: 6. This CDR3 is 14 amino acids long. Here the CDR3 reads CASSLVREEDEQYF. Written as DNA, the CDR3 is TGTGCCAGCAGCTTGGTGCGGGAGGAAGACGAGCAGTACTTC.

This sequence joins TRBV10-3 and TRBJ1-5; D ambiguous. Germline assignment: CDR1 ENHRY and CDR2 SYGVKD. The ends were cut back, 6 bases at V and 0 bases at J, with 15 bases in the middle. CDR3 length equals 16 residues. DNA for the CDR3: TGTGCCATCAGCGCCGGGAACCTCAATAGCAATCAGCCCCAGCATTTT. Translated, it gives CAISAGNLNSNQPQHF.

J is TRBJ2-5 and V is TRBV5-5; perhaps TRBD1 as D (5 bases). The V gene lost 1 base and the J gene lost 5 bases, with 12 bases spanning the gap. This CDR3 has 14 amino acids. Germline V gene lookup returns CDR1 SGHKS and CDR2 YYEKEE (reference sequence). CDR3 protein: CASSLNAGLETQYF. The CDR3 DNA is TGTGCCAGCAGCTTGAATGCAGGGTTGGAGACCCAGTACTTC.

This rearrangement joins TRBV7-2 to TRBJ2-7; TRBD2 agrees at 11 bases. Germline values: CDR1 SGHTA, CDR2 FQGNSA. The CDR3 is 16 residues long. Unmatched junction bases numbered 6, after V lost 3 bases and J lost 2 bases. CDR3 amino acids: CASSLGGSGGAYEQYF. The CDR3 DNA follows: TGTGCCAGCAGCTTGGGTGGTAGCGGGGGGGCCTACGAGCAGTACTTC.

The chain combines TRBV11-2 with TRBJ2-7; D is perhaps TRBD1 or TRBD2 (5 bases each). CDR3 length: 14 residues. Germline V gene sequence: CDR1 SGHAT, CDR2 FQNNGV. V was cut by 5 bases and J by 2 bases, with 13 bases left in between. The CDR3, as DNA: TGTGCCAGCAGCGGGGGATCTACAACCTACGAGCAGTACTTC. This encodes CASSGGSTTYEQYF.

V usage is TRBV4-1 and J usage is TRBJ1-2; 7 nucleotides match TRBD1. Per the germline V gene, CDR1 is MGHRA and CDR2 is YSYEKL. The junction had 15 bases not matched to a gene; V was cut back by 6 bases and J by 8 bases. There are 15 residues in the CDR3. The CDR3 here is CASRGINRGWGGYTF. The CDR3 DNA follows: TGCGCCAGCAGAGGAATTAACAGGGGATGGGGCGGCTACACCTTC.

For the CDR3, the DNA is TGTGCCAGCAGCCCGGGACAGGGCTTGGCCCAGTACTTC. It yields the protein CASSPGQGLAQYF. This chain joins TRBV27 and TRBJ2-5; 9 bases fit TRBD1. CDR3 length equals 13 residues. Germline V gives CDR1 MNHEY, CDR2 SMNVEV (reference sequence). The V segment lost 6 bases and the J segment 9 bases; nucleotides outside the gene matches: 8.

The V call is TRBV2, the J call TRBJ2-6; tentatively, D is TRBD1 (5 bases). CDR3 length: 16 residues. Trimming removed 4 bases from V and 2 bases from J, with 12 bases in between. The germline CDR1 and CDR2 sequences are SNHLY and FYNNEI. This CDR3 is CASSGGAEPGANVLTF. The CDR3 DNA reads TGTGCCAGCAGTGGTGGGGCCGAACCTGGGGCCAACGTCCTGACTTTC.